These T cell receptor beta chains were read from a single sample in a study of Ad26.COV2.S vaccination and SARS-CoV-2 variants. Clones were sequenced by immunoSEQ multiplex PCR, and TCRdb holds only the in-frame ones, with some missing. The sample holds more than 400,000 clones, roughly 90% seen once. The sequences come from peripheral blood, collected in a trial of Ad26.COV2.S vaccine versus placebo. The source is a person between 18 and 60 years old who received the Ad26.COV2.S COVID-19 vaccine or a placebo. The CDR3 runs from the conserved cysteine through the conserved F or W. D genes are given only for firm matches. Size is omitted from some rows. Given values are once, few, many or a class for expanded clones.

CDR3nt,CDR3aa,d_gene,j_gene,v_gene,abundance
TGTGCCAGCAGCTTCCGGGACTTGCAAGAGACCCAGTACTTC,CASSFRDLQETQYF,NA,TRBJ2-5,TRBV5-8,NA
TGTGCCAGCAGTTTTCGTAGCGGGGTCTCCTACAATGAGCAGTTCTTC,CASSFRSGVSYNEQFF,TRBD2,TRBJ2-1,TRBV27,NA
TGTGCCAGCAGCTTAGTTCCGGGCGGGAGCACAGATACGCAGTATTTT,CASSLVPGGSTDTQYF,NA,TRBJ2-3,TRBV7-2,NA
TGTGCCAGCAGTCAAACCCTGGGGGGGAGGAGCAATCAGCCCCAGCATTTT,CASSQTLGGRSNQPQHF,NA,TRBJ1-5,TRBV28,NA
TGTGCCAGCAGTTACTCGTACGGCTACAATGAGCAGTTCTTC,CASSYSYGYNEQFF,NA,TRBJ2-1,TRBV6-5,NA
TGTGCCAGCAGTGACGCAACAGGGAGGACTAATGAAAAACTGTTTTTT,CASSDATGRTNEKLFF,NA,TRBJ1-4,TRBV25-1,NA
TGTGCCAGCAGTAACAGAGGGGGCGGCGAGCAGTACTTC,CASSNRGGGEQYF,TRBD1,TRBJ2-7,TRBV7-9,NA
TGTGCCAGCAGTCTTCCCTACGAGCAGTACTTC,CASSLPYEQYF,NA,TRBJ2-7,TRBV27,NA
TGTGCCAGCAGTGAAGCGACAGGGTCTGGAAACACCATATATTTT,CASSEATGSGNTIYF,TRBD1,TRBJ1-3,TRBV2,NA
TGTGCCAGCTCACCGAACCTATCTGGGCAGAACACTGAAGCTTTCTTT,CASSPNLSGQNTEAFF,NA,TRBJ1-1,TRBV18,NA
TGTGCCAGCAGTTCAGCCCTCGGGGCGGCGAACACTGAAGCTTTCTTT,CASSSALGAANTEAFF,NA,TRBJ1-1,TRBV6-2/TRBV6-3,NA
TGTGCCAGCAGCTTCTCACTACTAGCGGGGGGTGAGACCCAGTACTTC,CASSFSLLAGGETQYF,TRBD2,TRBJ2-5,TRBV7-8,NA
TGTGCCAGCAGTTTCCTCAAGAGGGGGGATGGCTACACCTTC,CASSFLKRGDGYTF,NA,TRBJ1-2,TRBV27,NA
TGTGCCAGCAGTTACTCGTGGGGGATTCTGGAGACCCAGTACTTC,CASSYSWGILETQYF,NA,TRBJ2-5,TRBV6-6,NA
TGTGCCAGCAGCCAGACCTCGGGCAGGGGTGAAAAACTGTTTTTT,CASSQTSGRGEKLFF,NA,TRBJ1-4,TRBV3-1/TRBV3-2,NA
TGTGCCAGCAGCCACACCCTAGAGGTGACTAACTATGGCTACACCTTC,CASSHTLEVTNYGYTF,NA,TRBJ1-2,TRBV5-4,few
TGTGCCAGCAGCGGCGGGGGGACAGGGAGAGCTAACACTGAAGCTTTCTTT,CASSGGGTGRANTEAFF,TRBD1,TRBJ1-1,TRBV11-2,NA
TGTGCCAGCAGTTCAACAGGGGCCTCGGGTCCTTTCTTT,CASSSTGASGPFF,TRBD1,TRBJ1-1,TRBV27,NA
TGTGCCAGCAGTAGCAGGGGCGGCGGGGAGCTGTTTTTT,CASSSRGGGELFF,NA,TRBJ2-2,TRBV25-1,NA
TGCGCCAGCAGCCGAACGGTGGGGGTCGAGACTGAAGCTTTCTTT,CASSRTVGVETEAFF,NA,TRBJ1-1,TRBV4-3,NA
TGTGCCAGCAGTTCCGGGCGTCCTAACTATGGCTACACCTTC,CASSSGRPNYGYTF,NA,TRBJ1-2,TRBV28,NA
TGTGCCTGGGCAGGGGCAAGTAATCAGCCCCAGCATTTT,CAWAGASNQPQHF,NA,TRBJ1-5,TRBV30,NA
TGTGCCAGCATCCACGGGGGTGGCAATCAGCCCCAGCATTTT,CASIHGGGNQPQHF,NA,TRBJ1-5,TRBV28,NA
TGTGCCAGCTCACCACAGGGGTCGGCCACTGAAGCTTTCTTT,CASSPQGSATEAFF,NA,TRBJ1-1,TRBV18,NA
TGTGCCAGCAGCCAAGGAGACAGGGGAACTGAAGCTTTCTTT,CASSQGDRGTEAFF,TRBD1,TRBJ1-1,TRBV3-1/TRBV3-2,NA
TGTGCCAGCAGTTTAAGACAGTTTCAGCCCCAGCATTTT,CASSLRQFQPQHF,NA,TRBJ1-5,TRBV12-3/TRBV12-4,NA
TGTGCCTGGAGTCCACAAGCCGGGGTTCCCTATGGCTACACCTTC,CAWSPQAGVPYGYTF,NA,TRBJ1-2,TRBV30,NA
TGTGCCAGCAGCTTCGCTTTCCGGGACAGGGGGCGCGACGAGCAGTACTTC,CASSFAFRDRGRDEQYF,TRBD1,TRBJ2-7,TRBV7-8,NA
TGTGCCAGCAGTGAAACAGGGACGGGGAACACTGAAGCTTTCTTT,CASSETGTGNTEAFF,NA,TRBJ1-1,TRBV28,NA
TGTGCCAGTAGTATTGGAGTAGAGAACACTGAAGCTTTCTTT,CASSIGVENTEAFF,NA,TRBJ1-1,TRBV19,NA
TGTGCCAGCAGCCAAGCCGGGACAGGGACTAACACTGAAGCTTTCTTT,CASSQAGTGTNTEAFF,TRBD1,TRBJ1-1,TRBV3-1/TRBV3-2,NA
TGTGCCTGGAGTCCGAGGCACGATCAGCCCCAGCATTTT,CAWSPRHDQPQHF,NA,TRBJ1-5,TRBV30,NA
TGTGCCAGCAGAACAGGGAATAGCAATCAGCCCCAGCATTTT,CASRTGNSNQPQHF,NA,TRBJ1-5,TRBV2,NA
TGTGCCAGCAGTGAACACAGGAACTCTAACTATGGCTACACCTTC,CASSEHRNSNYGYTF,NA,TRBJ1-2,TRBV6-1,NA
TGTGCCAGCAGTCTCGGGACAGCGAACACTGAAGCTTTCTTT,CASSLGTANTEAFF,TRBD1,TRBJ1-1,TRBV6-5,NA
TGTGCCAGCAGCTTAAGGGAAGCTTTCTTT,CASSLREAFF,NA,TRBJ1-1,TRBV7-2,NA
TGCGCCAGCAGCCCCTGGACAGGAACAACTAACACTGAAGCTTTCTTT,CASSPWTGTTNTEAFF,TRBD1,TRBJ1-1,TRBV5-1,NA
TGTGCCAGCGAATCACAGGGGGCTTCGATGAACACTGAAGCTTTCTTT,CASESQGASMNTEAFF,TRBD1,TRBJ1-1,TRBV7-9,NA
TGTGCCAGCAGCCCGACAGGGTGGGATTCATCTAACTATGGCTACACCTTC,CASSPTGWDSSNYGYTF,TRBD1,TRBJ1-2,TRBV3-1/TRBV3-2,NA
TGTGCCAGTAATTCAGGGGGGATCTATGGCTACACCTTC,CASNSGGIYGYTF,TRBD1,TRBJ1-2,TRBV19,NA
TGTGCCAGCAGCCACCGGACTAGCGGGGGCTCAAACACCGGGGAGCTGTTTTTT,CASSHRTSGGSNTGELFF,TRBD2,TRBJ2-2,TRBV7-8,NA
TGTGCCAGCCAGGGACGGCAGGTAACAGATACGCAGTATTTT,CASQGRQVTDTQYF,NA,TRBJ2-3,TRBV28,NA
TGTGCCAGCAGCGCACAAGTTGTCGAGACCCAGTACTTC,CASSAQVVETQYF,NA,TRBJ2-5,TRBV11-2,NA
TGTGCCAGCTCACCCAGCGCGGCGGGGGGCTTATGGGCTTTCTTT,CASSPSAAGGLWAFF,NA,TRBJ1-1,TRBV18,NA
TGTGCCAGCAGTTACTCTCAGGGGGCCCTCCACTTT,CASSYSQGALHF,TRBD1,TRBJ1-6,TRBV6-2/TRBV6-3,NA
TGTGCCAGCAGCCTACGGGACAGGTCCCAGGAGCAGTACTTC,CASSLRDRSQEQYF,TRBD1,TRBJ2-7,TRBV7-8,NA
TGTGCCAGCAGCGCCCAACAGCGGCTCCCTCCCTACGAGCAGTACTTC,CASSAQQRLPPYEQYF,NA,TRBJ2-7,TRBV13,NA
TGTGCCAGCAGCCCGGGAGGCAGGGGCTACGAGCAGTACTTC,CASSPGGRGYEQYF,NA,TRBJ2-7,TRBV5-6,NA
TGTGCCAGCAACGGGGGGGTTTCGTTCAATGAGCAGTTCTTC,CASNGGVSFNEQFF,TRBD2,TRBJ2-1,TRBV6-6,NA